What follows is one TCR beta chain and its context. The antigen is not known. Sequencing was performed with immunoSEQ multiplex PCR; in TCRdb, only in-frame clones are kept and a portion is missing. The sample carries over 100,000 clones, about 88% recorded once. These data come from a study of T cell responses to AZD1222 COVID-19 vaccine. Background on the study: Pooling covered second doses at about 4 or about 12 weeks.

CDR1 and CDR2 (germline): SGDLS, YYNGEE. This CDR3 has 14 residues. Between the trimmed V and J ends, which lost 4 bases and 1 base, there was a span of 12 bases. Study results and caveats: Within unmutated variant regions lay the reported targets of nearly half of spike-specific TCRs. Possibly, clonal diversity was underestimated; donors were largely white British and included more females.

Sequencing was performed on peripheral blood, taken on day 0 of AZD1222 vaccination. The V gene is TRBV9, the J gene TRBJ2-7; D uncertain. The origin of this receptor is an adult in good health. The CDR3 here is CASSSQPESYEQYF. CDR3 in DNA: TGTGCCAGCAGCTCCCAACCCGAATCCTACGAGCAGTACTTC. Full variable domain (rest looked up from reference TRBV9 and TRBJ2-7): DSGVTQTPKHLITATGQRVTLRCSPRSGDLSVYWYQQSLDQGLQFLIQYYNGEERAKGNILERFSAQQFPDLHSELNLSSLELGDSALYFCASSSQPESYEQYFGPGTRLTVT.